This entry is about one T cell receptor (beta chain). Its specificity is unknown. Profiling relied on immunoSEQ multiplex PCR, and the TCRdb table lists in-frame clones only, not all of them. There are roughly 66,000 clones in the sample; around 90% occur only once, and roughly 1.3% lies in the top ten. Germline CDR1 is SEHNR and CDR2 is FQNEAQ (reference sequence). The CDR3 consists of 14 residues. V shed 1 base and J shed 6 bases, with 12 bases lying between them. This specimen comes from a study of OX40 agonist ivuxolimab in advanced cancers. Regarding the study as a whole: Doses of 0.1 to 3.0 mg/kg were accompanied by clonal expansion of CD4+ and CD8+ blood T cells by week 6.

This clonotype was sampled from an adult with an advanced solid tumor such as melanoma, head and neck, liver or kidney cancer. V usage is TRBV7-9 and J usage is TRBJ1-1, with D unclear. The starting material was CD4+ or CD8+ T cells sorted from blood, obtained in a trial of the OX40 agonist ivuxolimab. CDR3 residues: CASSLVAEVSEAFF. As DNA, the CDR3 is TGTGCCAGCAGCTTAGTTGCAGAAGTCTCTGAAGCTTTCTTT.